One and the same sample provided the 5 T cell receptor beta chains below, sequenced in a study of cytomegalovirus exposure and HLA in healthy donors. Method: immunoSEQ multiplex PCR; TCRdb's copy keeps in-frame clones and lacks some. The repertoire includes about 100,000 clones, 70% to 85% of them detected once, and 3% to 3.5% sits in the top ten. Sequencing was done on a sample of PBMCs. The source is a woman between 18 and 30 years old in good health and CMV-seronegative.

This clone has only a few counts. This chain links TRBV7-8 with TRBJ1-2, with TRBD1 matching 9 bases. V trimming: 5 bases; J trimming: 5 bases; junction bases outside the gene matches: 3. The germline V gene encodes CDR1 SGHVS and CDR2 FQNEAQ. The CDR3 is 13 amino acids. CDR3 region: CASSGGTGYGYTF. The CDR3 DNA reads as TGTGCCAGCAGCGGAGGGACAGGGTATGGCTACACCTTC.

This chain joins TRBV25-1 and TRBJ2-3; TRBD2 matches at 8 bases. The V gene's germline CDR1 is MGHDK and CDR2 SYGVNS. The V and J ends lost 2 bases and 1 base, in that order; junction bases with no gene match: 5. The CDR3 runs to 16 residues. The CDR3 protein is CASSEKRGSGTDTQYF. The DNA for the CDR3 is TGTGCCAGCAGTGAAAAGCGGGGGAGCGGCACAGATACGCAGTATTTT.

This clone was detected only a few times. The V and J genes are TRBV7-3 and TRBJ2-2, with D maybe TRBD2 (5 bases). Germline CDR1 SGHTA, CDR2 FQGTGA. The CDR3 length is 14 residues. V dropped 5 bases and J dropped 7 bases, with 14 bases sitting between them. CDR3 protein: CASSKALGIGELFF. The CDR3 DNA sequence: TGTGCCAGCAGCAAAGCACTAGGGATCGGGGAGCTGTTTTTT.

Details on this clone: Different DNA sequences within this sample yield the same CDR3. V and J are TRBV9 and TRBJ1-1; possibly TRBD1 for D (6 bases). Per the germline V gene, CDR1 is SGDLS and CDR2 is YYNGEE. Trimming took off 4 bases at V and 2 bases at J, with 12 bases between the two ends. CDR3 size: 14 residues. This chain's CDR3 is CASSPSDSNTEAFF. CDR3 sequence (DNA): TGTGCCAGCAGCCCTTCGGACAGCAACACTGAAGCTTTCTTT.

V usage is TRBV4-2 and J usage is TRBJ1-5; D perhaps matches TRBD1 (5 bases). V lost 5 bases and J 2 bases, leaving 16 bases between the germline ends. The CDR3 covers 16 residues. Per germline, CDR1 LGHNA and CDR2 YNFKEQ. Here the CDR3 reads CASSVGARVGNQPQHF. The CDR3 DNA is TGTGCCAGCAGCGTTGGGGCCAGGGTAGGCAATCAGCCCCAGCATTTT.